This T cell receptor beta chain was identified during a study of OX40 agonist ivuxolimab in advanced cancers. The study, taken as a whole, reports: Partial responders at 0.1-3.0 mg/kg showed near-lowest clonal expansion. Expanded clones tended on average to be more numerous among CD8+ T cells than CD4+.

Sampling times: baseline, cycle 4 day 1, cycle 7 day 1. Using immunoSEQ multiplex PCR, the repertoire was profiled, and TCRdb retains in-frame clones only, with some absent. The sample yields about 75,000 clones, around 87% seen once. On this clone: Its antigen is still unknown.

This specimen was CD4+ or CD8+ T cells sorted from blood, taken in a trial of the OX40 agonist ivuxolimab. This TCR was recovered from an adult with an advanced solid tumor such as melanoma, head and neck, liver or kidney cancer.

DNA of the CDR3: TGTGCCAGCAGCCAAGCGCCGCGGGGGGCTCTCTCCTACAATGAGCAGTTCTTC. Its protein product is CASSQAPRGALSYNEQFF. The rearrangement joins TRBV14 to TRBJ2-1; 8 nucleotides agree with TRBD2. This CDR3 has 18 amino acids. V lost 1 base to trimming and J lost 0 bases; unmatched junction nucleotides: 8. CDR1 SGHDN and CDR2 FVKESK come from the germline V gene.